The rows below give T cell receptor beta chains drawn from one sample of a study of beta chain features in type 1 diabetes. TCRdb keeps only in-frame clones here, not all; method: immunoSEQ multiplex PCR. The table records 300,000 to 450,000 clones, roughly a tenth of them present only once. Source material: central memory CD4+ T cells from blood. Every receptor here comes from a man younger than 45 with type 1 diabetes. CDR3s include the opening cysteine and the closing phenylalanine or tryptophan. A D gene is named only where the DNA matches it firmly.

CDR3 protein | J gene | D gene | V gene
CASSFTGGGQPQHF | TRBJ1-5 | TRBD1 | TRBV4-3
CASSLGDTQETQYF | TRBJ2-5 | . | TRBV28
CASSEGANSPLHF | TRBJ1-6 | . | TRBV6-5
CAISENKLNTEAFF | TRBJ1-1 | . | TRBV10-3
CAISGAGGSGKEKLFF | TRBJ1-4 | TRBD1 | TRBV4-1
CASSEEYGQTQYF | TRBJ2-5 | . | TRBV2
CASGLGAGSQETQYF | TRBJ2-5 | . | TRBV12-5
CASSQRVGNEQFF | TRBJ2-1 | . | TRBV2
CASSSGGNGDTQYF | TRBJ2-3 | . | TRBV5-1
CASSSRGYEQYF | TRBJ2-7 | . | TRBV6-6
CASSLSTDTQYF | TRBJ2-3 | . | TRBV7-2
CASSRFYGSPRAEQFF | TRBJ2-1 | . | TRBV14
CASSLRGPLVGQPQHF | TRBJ1-5 | . | TRBV5-8
CASSESRDTIYF | TRBJ1-3 | . | TRBV25-1
CASTGFGTGASNQPQHF | TRBJ1-5 | TRBD1 | TRBV5-8
CASTKRGTDTQYF | TRBJ2-3 | . | TRBV6-1
CASSPVVSGNTIYF | TRBJ1-3 | . | TRBV7-2
CASSDRGPIDTQYF | TRBJ2-3 | TRBD1 | TRBV11-2
CASSQDRGGDRGNQPQHF | TRBJ1-5 | . | TRBV5-4
CASSGRVDTEAFF | TRBJ1-1 | . | TRBV18
CASSLTDQPQHF | TRBJ1-5 | . | TRBV14
CASQFPGNTIYF | TRBJ1-3 | . | TRBV19